The 21 T cell receptor beta chains listed next were all sequenced from one sample in a study of blood T cell repertoires in COVID-19. Profiling relied on immunoSEQ multiplex PCR, and the TCRdb table lists in-frame clones only, not all of them. The sample consists of some 200,000 clones, around 84% of them appearing once. Material: peripheral blood. All receptors come from a man aged 45-60 years who had recovered from COVID-19.

The chain carries TRBV13 and TRBJ2-3, with 7 bases identical to TRBD2. V trimming: 2 bases; J trimming: 0 bases; junction bases outside the gene matches: 5. The CDR3 has 16 residues. Germline CDR1 is PRHDT and CDR2 is FYEKMQ (reference sequence). CDR3 sequence: CASSLLAVTSTDTQYF. The CDR3 DNA is TGTGCCAGCAGCTTACTAGCGGTCACTAGCACAGATACGCAGTATTTT.

This clone has more than one count but fewer than ten. This rearrangement joins TRBV28 to TRBJ2-7; 12 bases agree with TRBD1. In germline, CDR1 is MDHEN, CDR2 SYDVKM. The CDR3 runs to 16 residues. Trimming at V came to 3 bases and at J to 3 bases, leaving 6 bases not matched to a gene. CDR3 region: CASSLSGTGGFYEQYF. DNA of the CDR3: TGTGCCAGCAGTTTGTCTGGGACAGGGGGCTTCTACGAGCAGTACTTC.

The V gene is TRBV2, the J gene TRBJ1-5; D gene uncertain. Between the trimmed V and J ends, which lost 5 bases and 6 bases, there was a span of 8 bases. This CDR3 is built from 12 residues. In germline, CDR1 is SNHLY, CDR2 FYNNEI. The CDR3 coding sequence is TGTGCCAGCAGTCCCGGAGGTCAGCCCCAGCATTTT. The encoded protein is CASSPGGQPQHF.

In its sample, this clone was seen once. This rearrangement joins TRBV16 to TRBJ2-3; 10 nucleotides line up with TRBD2. With V trimmed by 4 bases and J by 8 bases, 6 bases remained unmatched. The length of the CDR3 is 14 residues. CDR1 KGHSY and CDR2 FQNENV come from the germline V gene. The CDR3, as DNA: TGTGCCAGCAGCCCTAGCGGGAGACAGGCTACGCAGTATTTT. This gives the protein CASSPSGRQATQYF.

V gene TRBV19 combines with J gene TRBJ1-4, with 9 bases aligning to TRBD1. After removal of 6 bases from V and 0 bases from J, the junction contained 5 bases not matched to a gene. Germline loops: CDR1 LNHDA, CDR2 SQIVND (reference sequence). This CDR3 region has 16 residues. CDR3 DNA sequence: TGTGCCAGTAGAAGACAGGGGGTAACAACTAATGAAAAACTGTTTTTT. Amino acid sequence: CASRRQGVTTNEKLFF. Supplemented by reference TRBV19 and TRBJ1-4, the full variable domain reads DGGITQSPKYLFRKEGQNVTLSCEQNLNHDAMYWYRQDPGQGLRLIYYSQIVNDFQKGDIAEGYSVSREKKESFPLTVTSAQKNPTAFYLCASRRQGVTTNEKLFFGSGTQLSVL.

The chain combines TRBV15 with TRBJ2-1; a weak D match, TRBD2 (6 bases). V was clipped by 0 bases and J by 4 bases, with 13 bases between them. Looked up from germline, CDR1 is LNHNV and CDR2 is YYDKDF (reference sequence). This CDR3 has 16 residues. For the CDR3, the DNA is TGTGCCACCAGCAGAGATGGAGGGATGGGGTACAATGAGCAGTTCTTC. Protein sequence: CATSRDGGMGYNEQFF.

This chain joins TRBV28 and TRBJ2-7, with 10 bases that match TRBD1. The V gene end was trimmed by 7 bases and the J gene end by 5 bases; junction bases not matched to a gene: 11. The CDR3 sequence is 15 residues long. The germline gives CDR1 MDHEN, CDR2 SYDVKM. CDR3 sequence (DNA): TGTGCCAGCAACGTACCGACAGGGGGCAAGAACGAGCAGTACTTC. Encoded protein: CASNVPTGGKNEQYF.

This clone is a singleton in its sample. The chain couples TRBV3-1 (or the pseudogene TRBV3-2) to TRBJ2-2; 11 nucleotides match TRBD2. CDR1 and CDR2 (germline): LGHDT, YNNKEL (reference sequence). The CDR3 is 17 amino acids. The V segment lost 4 bases and the J segment 3 bases; nucleotides outside the gene matches: 7. CDR3 sequence reads: CASSLGLAEQYTGELFF. The CDR3 nucleotides are TGTGCCAGCAGCCTGGGACTAGCGGAACAGTACACCGGGGAGCTGTTTTTT.

This clone came up many times. This rearrangement joins TRBV28 to TRBJ1-2; a weak D match, TRBD1 (6 bases). Looked up from germline, CDR1 is MDHEN and CDR2 is SYDVKM. Trimming cost V 6 bases and J 8 bases, with 22 bases left between them. This CDR3 has 15 residues. The CDR3 DNA is TGTGCCAGCAGCTACAGGGCAACTCTTTTAAGAGGCTACACCTTC. This codes for CASSYRATLLRGYTF.

V gene TRBV14 combines with J gene TRBJ2-7; D ambiguous. The CDR3 contains 13 residues. The V end was cut by 3 bases, the J end by 1 base, with 7 bases between. Germline CDR1 and CDR2: SGHDN and FVKESK. Here the CDR3 DNA reads TGTGCCAGCAGCCAGTTCGGTTCCTACGAGCAGTACTTC. It is translated as CASSQFGSYEQYF.

A word on this clone: Other DNA sequences in the same sample also yield this CDR3. The chain employs TRBV5-1 and TRBJ2-7; 8 nucleotides match TRBD1. The CDR3 totals 14 residues. Trimming at V came to 4 bases and at J to 0 bases, leaving 3 bases not matched to a gene. Looked up from germline, CDR1 is SGHRS and CDR2 is YFSETQ. The CDR3 spells CASSTGTGSYEQYF. CDR3 DNA: TGCGCCAGCAGCACAGGGACAGGCTCCTACGAGCAGTACTTC.

The CDR3: CASSQSGRAGNEQFF. The CDR3 nucleotides are TGTGCCAGCAGTCAAAGCGGGAGGGCCGGGAATGAGCAGTTCTTC. The V gene is TRBV3-1 (or the pseudogene TRBV3-2), the J gene TRBJ2-1; 10 bases line up with TRBD2. The CDR3 contains 15 residues. Germline CDR1 is LGHDT and CDR2 is YNNKEL (reference sequence). V lost 6 bases to trimming and J lost 7 bases; unmatched junction nucleotides: 9.

This chain's CDR3 is CASSYSQGAGQPQHF. CDR3 sequence (DNA): TGTGCCAGCAGTTACTCACAGGGGGCTGGTCAGCCCCAGCATTTT. The chain couples TRBV6-5 to TRBJ1-5, with 9 bases matching TRBD1. CDR1 and CDR2 (germline): MNHEY, SVGAGI. J lost 6 bases, V lost 0 bases, and 3 bases had no gene match. The CDR3 has 15 residues.

The gene calls are TRBV5-1 and TRBJ2-1; 12 positions agree with TRBD2. With 0 bases clipped from V and 8 bases from J, the junction kept 6 bases outside the gene matches. Germline-derived CDR1 and CDR2 are SGHRS and YFSETQ. The CDR3 runs to 16 residues. In DNA, the CDR3 is TGCGCCAGCAGCTTGGGGCTAGCGGGAGGGATTTATGAGCAGTTCTTC. Its translation is CASSLGLAGGIYEQFF.

J is TRBJ2-7 and V is TRBV7-2; 7 bases are a match to TRBD1. This CDR3 contains 16 residues. The germline CDR1 and CDR2 sequences are SGHTA and FQGNSA. With V trimmed by 1 base and J by 0 bases, 6 bases remained unmatched. Written as DNA, the CDR3 is TGTGCCAGCAGCTTAGGGGGACAGTTTAGCTCCTACGAGCAGTACTTC. Residues: CASSLGGQFSSYEQYF.

V usage is TRBV28 and J usage is TRBJ1-2; D remains ambiguous. Germline V gene sequence: CDR1 MDHEN, CDR2 SYDVKM. V was trimmed by 10 bases and J by 4 bases, leaving 10 bases between them. The CDR3 sequence is 11 residues long. The CDR3 is CATYSLYGYTF. CDR3 nucleotide sequence: TGTGCCACCTACAGCCTCTATGGCTACACCTTC.

In DNA, the CDR3 is TGTGCCAGTACTCTACAGACAGGGCGGGTTGGTGAAGCTTTCTTT. Its protein product is CASTLQTGRVGEAFF. V and J are TRBV19 and TRBJ1-1; TRBD1 matches at 7 bases. V dropped 7 bases and J dropped 7; count of bases not matched to a gene: 15. The CDR3 spans 15 residues. Germline values: CDR1 LNHDA, CDR2 SQIVND (reference sequence).

The V and J genes are TRBV30 and TRBJ2-7; no firm D call. There are 14 residues in the CDR3. V lost 1 base and J 2 bases, leaving 12 bases between the germline ends. Germline-derived CDR1 and CDR2 are GTSNPN and SVGIG (reference sequence). DNA of the CDR3: TGTGCCTGGAGTGATGTCAGGCCGGCCTACGAGCAGTACTTC. It translates to CAWSDVRPAYEQYF.

The V and J genes are TRBV5-1 and TRBJ1-5; no definite D call. V was clipped by 2 bases and J by 5 bases, with 11 bases between them. The V gene's germline CDR1 is SGHRS and CDR2 YFSETQ. The CDR3 sequence is 14 residues long. The CDR3 DNA reads as TGCGCCAGCAGCTTCCGACCCGGGGATCAGCCCCAGCATTTT. Its protein is CASSFRPGDQPQHF.

The chain employs TRBV10-3 and TRBJ2-1; 9 bases are shared with TRBD1. The CDR3 has 15 residues. Germline CDR1 ENHRY, CDR2 SYGVKD. V shed 6 bases, J shed 6 bases, and the junction held 9 bases outside the gene matches. The CDR3 bases are TGTGCCATCAGCGAACAGGGGGCTGGAGTCAATGAGCAGTTCTTC. It encodes CAISEQGAGVNEQFF.

The chain is built from TRBV7-2 and TRBJ2-5; 7 bases match TRBD2. V was clipped by 4 bases and J by 7 bases; unmatched bases: 12. Germline CDR1 is SGHTA and CDR2 is FQGNSA. The CDR3 is 15 amino acids. The CDR3 sequence is CASSSREVPSGTQYF. CDR3 coding DNA: TGTGCCAGCAGCTCCCGGGAGGTTCCCTCGGGGACCCAGTACTTC.